This paragraph reports one T cell receptor beta chain. These data originate in a study of blood T cell repertoires in COVID-19. Study background: Whether acute or convalescent, the COVID-19 samples came from the United States, Italy and Spain.

The CDR3 contains 12 residues. V was cut by 7 bases and J by 2 bases, with 9 bases left in between. Germline CDR1 MNHEY, CDR2 SVGAGI. In the original processing: Amplification of reference gene primers was used by the study to estimate nucleated cell counts. The method was immunoSEQ multiplex PCR; TCRdb's version includes in-frame clones alone and lacks a portion of them. V, J and clone size derive from that table, while D and trimming were established from the DNA sequence. The table includes 200,000 to 300,000 clones, just under 85% detected once. The chain carries TRBV6-5 and TRBJ2-7; no clear D gene. The clonotype comes from a man aged 50 to 60 with acute or convalescent COVID-19. The specimen was peripheral blood. As DNA, the CDR3 is TGTGCCAGCACCGGGTCCACCTACGAGCAGTACTTC. This codes for CASTGSTYEQYF.